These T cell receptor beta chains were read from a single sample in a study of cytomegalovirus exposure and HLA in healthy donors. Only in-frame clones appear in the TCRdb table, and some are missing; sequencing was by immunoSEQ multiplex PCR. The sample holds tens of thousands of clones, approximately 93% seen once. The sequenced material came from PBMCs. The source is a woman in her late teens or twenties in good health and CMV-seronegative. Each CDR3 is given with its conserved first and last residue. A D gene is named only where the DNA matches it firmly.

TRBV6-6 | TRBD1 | CASRPPRTGPRTEAFF
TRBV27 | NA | CASRPFGGTGDEQFF
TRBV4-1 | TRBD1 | CASSENRGLFEQFF
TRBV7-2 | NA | CASSFSGSSTDTQYF
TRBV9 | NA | CASSVGPGELFF
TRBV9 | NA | CASSPSIPPGPRARETQYF
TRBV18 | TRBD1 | CASSPETGDTEAFF
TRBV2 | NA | CASSEAPGEVTEAFF
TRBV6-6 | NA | CASSMVAGGTGELFF
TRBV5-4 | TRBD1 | CASSLLTGGAETQYF
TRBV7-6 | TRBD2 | CASSTRTSGVLETQYF
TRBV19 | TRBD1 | CASSPRTGSGNQPQHF
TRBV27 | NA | CASSLWGDTGELFF
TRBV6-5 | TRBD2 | CASSYLSSGDNEQFF
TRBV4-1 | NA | CASSQGPLRATNEKLFF
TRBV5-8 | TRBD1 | CASSLQGAHTEAFF
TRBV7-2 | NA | CASSLIGRMADTQYF
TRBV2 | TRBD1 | CASSDRQGEEKLFF
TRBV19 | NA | CASITASGNTIYF
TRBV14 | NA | CASSQGGFTYPLGSYTF
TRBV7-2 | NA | CASSLGTASNVLTF
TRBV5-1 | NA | CASSLYPGDGETQYF
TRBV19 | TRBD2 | CASSIGGEVYYEQYF
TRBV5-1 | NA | CASSRGGAGMGEKLFF
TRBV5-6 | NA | CASSPGQFLGYTF
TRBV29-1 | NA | CSVDAGDYGYTF
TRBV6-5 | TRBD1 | CASSPDRGGEKLFF
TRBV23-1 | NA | CASSRRCKGCSGNTIYF
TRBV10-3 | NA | CAISRKGLGAGELFF
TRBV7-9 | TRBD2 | CASSSISGTSGASYNEQFF
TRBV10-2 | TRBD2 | CASTTRDQLAGLADTQYF
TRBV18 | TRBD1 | CASSPLTPGQENSGNTIYF
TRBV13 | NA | CASSPSWQTNEKLFF
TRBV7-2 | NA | CASRIRDNNGYTF
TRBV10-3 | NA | CAIRSGGRSPDTQYF
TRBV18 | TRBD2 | CASSAASGYNEQFF
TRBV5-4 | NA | CASSPGIPNEKLFF
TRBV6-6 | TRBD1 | CASRGDRATEAFF
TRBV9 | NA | CASSGLGRWGDTIYF
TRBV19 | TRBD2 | CASTRAGDTDTQYF
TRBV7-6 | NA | CASTNGGFGEKLFF
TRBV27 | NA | CASSLQVSSYNEQFF
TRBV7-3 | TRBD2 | CASSSLAEDETQYF
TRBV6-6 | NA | CASSYADRKQPQHF
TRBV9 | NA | CASSQASGGVYGYTF
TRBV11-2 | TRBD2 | CASSPSPSQLAGDGQFF
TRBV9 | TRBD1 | CASSLGTGYGNTIYF
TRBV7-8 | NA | CASSHTGGRPQHF
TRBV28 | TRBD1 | CASSPRDRNYGYTF
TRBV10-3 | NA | CAISEGGASYTF
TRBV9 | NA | CASSVVGNRIYQETQYF
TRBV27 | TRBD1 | CASSFWGTGNQPQHF
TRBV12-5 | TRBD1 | CASGFRPGGYGYTF
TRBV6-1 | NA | CASSRVEKLFF
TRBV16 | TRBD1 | CASSLGTGKEKLFF
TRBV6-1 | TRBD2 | CASRELAGSADTQYF
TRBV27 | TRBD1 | CASSWGQGAAGNSPLHF
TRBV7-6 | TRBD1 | CASSYIPGGQTEAFF
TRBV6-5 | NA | CASGSWGGSTGELFF
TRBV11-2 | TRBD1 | CASRKNRGDANTGELFF